The clone carrying this TCR beta chain was detected only a few times. This CDR3 contains 14 residues. The V end lost 9 bases, the J end lost 3 bases, and 18 bases lay between the germline ends. Germline CDR1 SGHRS, CDR2 YFSETQ. The source of the sample is a study of T-cell reconstitution after alpha-beta-depleted transplantation in children. Unique molecular identifiers were used to barcode this TCRbeta library. TCRdb re-called the PCR reads through MiXCR, storing one row per CDR3 protein. The sample has a few hundred thousand distinct CDR3 sequences, 7.5% to 10% seen once; the top ten hold less than 6%.

This TCR came from a human donor who donated a stem cell graft to a child with SCID. The gene calls are TRBV5-1 and TRBJ1-1; tentatively, D is TRBD1 (5 bases). The specimen was PBMCs from the stem cell graft donor, collected from the stem cell graft. CDR3 loop: CATRIKGPDTEAFF. As DNA, the CDR3 is TGCGCCACCCGGATAAAGGGGCCGGACACTGAAGCTTTCTTT.